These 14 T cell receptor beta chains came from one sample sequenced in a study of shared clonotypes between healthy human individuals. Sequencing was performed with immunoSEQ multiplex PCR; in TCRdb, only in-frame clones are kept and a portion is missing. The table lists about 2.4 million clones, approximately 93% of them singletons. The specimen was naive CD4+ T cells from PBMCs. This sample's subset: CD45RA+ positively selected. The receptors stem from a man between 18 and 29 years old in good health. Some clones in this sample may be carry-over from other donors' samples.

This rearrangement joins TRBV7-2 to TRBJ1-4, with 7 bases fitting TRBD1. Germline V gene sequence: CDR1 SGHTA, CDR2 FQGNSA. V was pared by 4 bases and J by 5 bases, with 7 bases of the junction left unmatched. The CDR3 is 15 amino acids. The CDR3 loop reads CASSSSGTENEKLFF. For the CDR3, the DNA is TGTGCCAGCAGCTCGTCCGGGACAGAAAATGAAAAACTGTTTTTT.

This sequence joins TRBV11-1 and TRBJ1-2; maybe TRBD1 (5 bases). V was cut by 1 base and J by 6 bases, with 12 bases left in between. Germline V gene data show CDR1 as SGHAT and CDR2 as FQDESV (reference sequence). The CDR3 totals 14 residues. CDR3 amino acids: CASSLDRPEDGYTF. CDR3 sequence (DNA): TGTGCCAGCAGCTTAGACAGGCCCGAAGATGGCTACACCTTC.

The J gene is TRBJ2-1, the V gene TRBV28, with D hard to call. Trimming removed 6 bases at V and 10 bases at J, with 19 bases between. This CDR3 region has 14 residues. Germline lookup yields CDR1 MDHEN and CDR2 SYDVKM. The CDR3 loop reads CASSRPTVKYEQFF. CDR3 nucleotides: TGTGCCAGCAGCCGACCTACAGTTAAATACGAGCAGTTCTTC.

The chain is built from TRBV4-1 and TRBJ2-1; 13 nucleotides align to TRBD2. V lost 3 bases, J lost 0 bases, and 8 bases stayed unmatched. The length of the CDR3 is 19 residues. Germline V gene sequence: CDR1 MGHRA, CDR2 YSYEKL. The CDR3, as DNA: TGCGCCAGCAGCCAGGGACTAGCGGGGCCACCGAGCTCCTACAATGAGCAGTTCTTC. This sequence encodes CASSQGLAGPPSSYNEQFF.

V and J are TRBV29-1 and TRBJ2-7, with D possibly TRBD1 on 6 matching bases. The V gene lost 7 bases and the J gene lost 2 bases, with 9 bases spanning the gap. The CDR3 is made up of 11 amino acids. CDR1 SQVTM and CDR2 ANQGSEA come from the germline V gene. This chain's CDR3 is CSGRQAYEQYF. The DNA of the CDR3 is TGCAGCGGGCGACAGGCCTACGAGCAGTACTTC.

The CDR3 spells CASSRRGSSGNVLTF. CDR3 DNA sequence: TGTGCCAGCAGCCGGAGGGGGTCCTCTGGCAACGTCCTGACTTTC. This sequence joins TRBV7-8 and TRBJ2-6, with D perhaps given as TRBD1 or TRBD2 (6 bases each). The ends were cut back, 5 bases at V and 9 bases at J, with 17 bases in the middle. There are 15 residues in the CDR3. Germline CDR1 SGHVS, CDR2 FQNEAQ.

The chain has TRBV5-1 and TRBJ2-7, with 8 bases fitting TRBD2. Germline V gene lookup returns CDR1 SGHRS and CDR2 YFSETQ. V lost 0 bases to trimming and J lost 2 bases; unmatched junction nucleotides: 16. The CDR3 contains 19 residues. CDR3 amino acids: CASSLGRSLSGTSTYEQYF. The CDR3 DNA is TGCGCCAGCAGCTTGGGGCGCAGCCTCTCCGGGACTAGTACCTACGAGCAGTACTTC.

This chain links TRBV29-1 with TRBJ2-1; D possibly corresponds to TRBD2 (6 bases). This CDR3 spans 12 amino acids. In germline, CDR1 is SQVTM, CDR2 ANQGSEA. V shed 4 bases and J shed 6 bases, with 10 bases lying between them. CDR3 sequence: CSVGPGVNEQFF. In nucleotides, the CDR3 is TGCAGCGTTGGGCCGGGGGTCAATGAGCAGTTCTTC.

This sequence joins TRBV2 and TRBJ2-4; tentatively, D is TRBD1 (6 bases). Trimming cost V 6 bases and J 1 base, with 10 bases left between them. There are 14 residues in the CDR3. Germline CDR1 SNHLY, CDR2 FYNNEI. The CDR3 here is CASSVGQAKNIQYF. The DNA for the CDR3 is TGTGCCAGCAGCGTTGGACAGGCCAAAAACATTCAGTACTTC.

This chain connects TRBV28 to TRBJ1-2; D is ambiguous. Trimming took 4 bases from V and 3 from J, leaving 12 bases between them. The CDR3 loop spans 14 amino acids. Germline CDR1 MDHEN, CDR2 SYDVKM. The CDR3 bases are TGTGCCAGCAGTTCATGGACTGCTTACTATGGCTACACCTTC. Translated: CASSSWTAYYGYTF.

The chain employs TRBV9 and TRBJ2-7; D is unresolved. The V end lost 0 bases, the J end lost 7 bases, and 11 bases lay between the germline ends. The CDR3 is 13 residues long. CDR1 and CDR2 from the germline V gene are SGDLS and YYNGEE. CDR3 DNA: TGTGCCAGCAGCGTAGACCTTTCGAGGGAGCAGTACTTC. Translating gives CASSVDLSREQYF. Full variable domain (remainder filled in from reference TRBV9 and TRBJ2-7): DSGVTQTPKHLITATGQRVTLRCSPRSGDLSVYWYQQSLDQGLQFLIQYYNGEERAKGNILERFSAQQFPDLHSELNLSSLELGDSALYFCASSVDLSREQYFGPGTRLTVT.

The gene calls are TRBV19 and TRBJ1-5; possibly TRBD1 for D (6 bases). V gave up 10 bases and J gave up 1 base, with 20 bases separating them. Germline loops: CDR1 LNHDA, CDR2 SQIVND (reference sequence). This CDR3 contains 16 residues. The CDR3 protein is CATKITGGGSNQPQHF. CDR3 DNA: TGTGCCACTAAAATTACGGGGGGCGGGAGCAATCAGCCCCAGCATTTT.

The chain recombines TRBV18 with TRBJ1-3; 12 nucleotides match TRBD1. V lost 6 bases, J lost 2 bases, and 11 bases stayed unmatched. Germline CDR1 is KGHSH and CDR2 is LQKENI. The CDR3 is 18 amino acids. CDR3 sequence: CASSPGQGAYFPGNTIYF. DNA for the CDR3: TGTGCCAGCTCGCCGGGACAGGGGGCCTATTTTCCTGGAAACACCATATATTTT.

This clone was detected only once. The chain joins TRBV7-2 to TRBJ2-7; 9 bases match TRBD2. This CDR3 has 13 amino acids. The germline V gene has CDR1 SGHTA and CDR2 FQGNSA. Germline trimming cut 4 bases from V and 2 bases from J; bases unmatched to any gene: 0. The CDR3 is CASSWTSAYEQYF. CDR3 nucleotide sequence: TGTGCCAGCAGCTGGACTAGCGCCTACGAGCAGTACTTC. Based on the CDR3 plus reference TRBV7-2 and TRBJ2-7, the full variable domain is GAGVSQSPSNKVTEKGKDVELRCDPISGHTALYWYRQSLGQGLEFLIYFQGNSAPDKSGLPSDRFSAERTGGSVSTLTIQRTQQEDSAVYLCASSWTSAYEQYFGPGTRLTVT.